The 9 T cell receptor beta chains below were found in one sample sequenced in a study of shared clonotypes between healthy human individuals (dated by TCRdb to about 2020). CD8 naive samples were CD45RO-negative cells positively selected for CCR7, giving a CD45RA+CCR7+ population that excluded TemRA cells. Library creation used the immunoSEQ multiplex PCR assay. Imported from immuneACCESS, the table was reduced by TCRdb to in-frame sequences with V and J called. These copies leave out some clones; in studies compared against another copy, an unresolved V gene accounts for under half, and the cause of the remainder is not known. The sample data list 450,000 to 700,000 clones, and nearly 97% of these were observed just once. The top ten clonotypes cover roughly 0.1% of the sample. Sequencing used naive CD8+ T cells sorted from blood. The cell subset or site label, as the study defines it: CD45RA+CCR7+. The source of these receptors is a woman younger than 45 in good health.

This chain links TRBV20-1 with TRBJ2-1; a weak D match, TRBD2 (6 bases). Germline lookup yields CDR1 DFQATT and CDR2 SNEGSKA (reference sequence). The CDR3 extends over 11 amino acids. Trimming removed 6 bases at V and 9 bases at J, with 12 bases between. CDR3 coding DNA: TGCAGTGCCAGTAGCGGATCTGAGCAGTTCTTC. Translating gives CSASSGSEQFF.

The chain links TRBV5-1 to TRBJ2-3; weak D call: TRBD2 (6 bases). The V and J ends lost 0 bases and 0 bases respectively, with 17 bases between them. Germline V CDR1 and CDR2: SGHRS, YFSETQ. This CDR3 region has 18 residues. CDR3 bases: TGCGCCAGCAGCTTGGTCGTCTCCAGCGGGCTAAGCACAGATACGCAGTATTTT. Its protein is CASSLVVSSGLSTDTQYF.

The V call is TRBV10-3, the J call TRBJ2-2; D gene uncertain. The germline V and J ends were trimmed by 7 bases and 2 bases, with 8 bases remaining between them. This CDR3 region has 13 residues. Germline V gene data show CDR1 as ENHRY and CDR2 as SYGVKD. The CDR3 DNA follows: TGTGCCATCAAATATTCAAACACCGGGGAGCTGTTTTTT. This sequence encodes CAIKYSNTGELFF.

The CDR3 nucleotides are TGTGCCTGGAGTGTAGAGGGAAATCAGCCCCAGCATTTT. This sequence encodes CAWSVEGNQPQHF. This chain connects TRBV30 to TRBJ1-5, with unresolved D. CDR3 size: 13 residues. The V end lost 0 bases, the J end lost 4 bases, and 7 bases lay between the germline ends. Germline CDR1 GTSNPN, CDR2 SVGIG (reference sequence).

This clone was detected once. V usage is TRBV6-5 and J usage is TRBJ1-1; D not certain. Germline V lookup: CDR1 MNHEY, CDR2 SVGAGI. The V end was cut by 7 bases, the J end by 0 bases, with 15 bases between. The CDR3 runs to 15 residues. The CDR3 DNA reads as TGTGCCAGCATACCAGAGGGAGTAATGAACACTGAAGCTTTCTTT. This translates into CASIPEGVMNTEAFF.

The chain employs TRBV2 and TRBJ2-1; perhaps TRBD2 as D (7 bases). Trimming took 2 bases from V and 6 from J, leaving 20 bases between them. Looked up from germline, CDR1 is SNHLY and CDR2 is FYNNEI. There are 17 residues in the CDR3. The CDR3 here is CASSETPAAGAFNEQFF. For the CDR3, the DNA is TGTGCCAGCAGTGAAACCCCAGCCGCGGGGGCCTTCAATGAGCAGTTCTTC.

The chain couples TRBV14 to TRBJ1-2, with D possibly being TRBD1 (6 bases). There are 15 residues in the CDR3. Germline CDR1 and CDR2: SGHDN and FVKESK. The V end was cut by 0 bases, the J end by 7 bases, with 15 bases between. CDR3 in DNA: TGTGCCAGCAGCCAAGAAGTAGGACAGTTGGGTGGCTACACCTTC. Translated, it gives CASSQEVGQLGGYTF.

This sequence joins TRBV25-1 and TRBJ2-2; a possible D gene is TRBD1 (6 bases). CDR1 and CDR2 (germline): MGHDK, SYGVNS. Trimming removed 3 bases from V and 3 bases from J, with 8 bases in between. CDR3 size: 14 residues. The CDR3 protein is CASSEPGDTGELFF. The CDR3 DNA reads as TGTGCCAGCAGTGAGCCAGGGGACACCGGGGAGCTGTTTTTT.

This clone was counted once. This chain connects TRBV27 to TRBJ2-7, with D perhaps matching TRBD2 (6 bases). The CDR3 contains 14 residues. V shed 10 bases and J shed 7 bases, with 23 bases lying between them. Looked up from germline, CDR1 is MNHEY and CDR2 is SMNVEV (reference sequence). CDR3 residues: CATARGARGREQYF. CDR3 in DNA: TGTGCCACTGCTCGCGGGGCCCGTGGGAGGGAGCAGTACTTC.